Below, one TCR beta chain is given with its context. Its cognate antigen is unknown. Only in-frame clones appear in the TCRdb table, and some are missing; sequencing was by immunoSEQ multiplex PCR. The profile covers about 38,000 clones, with around 94% appearing a single time and roughly 4.7% taken by the ten largest. CDR1 is PRHDT, CDR2 FYEKMQ, per germline (reference sequence). V was shortened by 1 base and J by 2 bases, with 8 bases between the two germline ends. The CDR3 has 14 residues. This sample is drawn from a study of T cells in tuberculosis. Sample time point: new active TB diagnosis, blood taken before or within 7 days of starting treatment. Tuberculosis was confirmed by positive sputum smear and/or M. tuberculosis culture. Each donor contributed roughly 100,000 T cells on average, unsorted. Notes on the study in general: The TCR-beta difference was not significant; alpha differences partly reflected length. A GMM-specific repertoire classifier reached about 90% accuracy, AUROC 0.7 to 0.9.

The sample here was PBMCs, taken at tuberculosis diagnosis. The sequence was collected from an adult with tuberculosis. The chain recombines TRBV13 with TRBJ2-5, with D possibly matching TRBD1 (6 bases). CDR3 sequence: CASSLDGQQETQYF. Here the CDR3 DNA reads TGTGCCAGCAGCTTAGATGGACAGCAAGAGACCCAGTACTTC.